A single T cell receptor (beta chain) is shown here with its context. Antigen specificity is unknown. Trimming at V came to 9 bases and at J to 0 bases, leaving 3 bases not matched to a gene. CDR1 is LNHDA, CDR2 SQIVND, per germline (reference sequence). This CDR3 has 13 residues. The data were obtained in a study of vaccination effects on CD4 cells after COVID-19. Overall study context: Participants completed two doses of the BNT162b2 or mRNA-1273 vaccine.

The table came from immunoSEQ multiplex PCR; TCRdb's copy has only in-frame clones and leaves some out. Of about 41,000 clones in the sample, under 75% are singletons; the top ten hold 26%. ViraFEST expansion of antigen-specific CD4+ T cells with viral peptide pools preceded sequencing. Isolating CD4+ T cells followed more than 9 days of culture. Nobody among the vaccine recipients had prior SARS-CoV-2 infection (nucleocapsid antibodies were negative). A half-medium replacement with IL-2 medium was carried out on days 3 and 7. The V and J genes are TRBV19 and TRBJ2-7, with 9 bases identical to TRBD1. The receptor was derived from a human donor who received a COVID-19 vaccine. This material consisted of CD4+ T cells from PBMCs cultured with HCoV-OC43 spike peptides, taken before COVID-19 vaccination. Subset specified: HCoV-OC43 spike overlapping peptide pool stimulation. For the CDR3, the DNA is TGTGCCAGCTCGACAGGGGGCTCCTACGAGCAGTACTTC. Encoded protein: CASSTGGSYEQYF.